These 30 T cell receptor beta chains were sequenced from one sample in a study of cytomegalovirus exposure and HLA in healthy donors (dated by TCRdb to the late 2010s). Receptors were amplified or captured by the immunoSEQ multiplex PCR assay. For the multiplex PCR, a mixture combining 60 forward primers for TCR Vbeta segments and 13 reverse primers for TCR Jbeta segments was used. As stored in TCRdb, this immuneACCESS dataset retains in-frame rearrangements with V and J assigned. A fraction of the clones does not appear; measured against another copy, unresolved V genes explain less than half of the discrepancy, and the remainder lacks a known reason. Within this sample are under 150,000 clones, with about 82% of them counted one time only. The ten largest account for roughly 1.1% of the sample. Specimen: PBMCs. Receptor source: a boy younger than 18 in good health and CMV-seronegative.

This chain joins TRBV7-7 and TRBJ2-5, with 7 nucleotides matching TRBD2. The CDR3 spans 14 residues. V gave up 4 bases and J gave up 5 bases; unmatched junction bases: 7. Germline V CDR1 and CDR2: SSHAT, FNYEAQ (reference sequence). CDR3 nucleotides: TGTGCCAGCAGCTCCCGCCCCGGGAGGGAGACCCAGTACTTC. It encodes CASSSRPGRETQYF.

The genes are TRBV4-3 and TRBJ2-1, with D perhaps matching TRBD2 (6 bases). With 0 bases removed from V and 2 bases from J, the gap between germline ends came to 11 bases. The CDR3 consists of 16 residues. The V gene's germline CDR1 is LGHNA and CDR2 YSLEER. This chain's CDR3 is CASSQERDLTYNEQFF. CDR3 DNA: TGCGCCAGCAGCCAAGAGCGGGACCTAACCTACAATGAGCAGTTCTTC.

This clone was seen more than once but under ten times. The J gene is TRBJ2-5, the V gene TRBV5-1; perhaps TRBD1 as D (6 bases). The assigned J gene may be wrong: the sequence end matches TRBJ2-7 better. This CDR3 spans 13 amino acids. Germline values: CDR1 SGHRS, CDR2 YFSETQ. Here the CDR3 DNA reads TGCGCCACCCGTTTACCAGGACAGCACGAGCAGTACTTC. Amino acids: CATRLPGQHEQYF.

V gene TRBV18 combines with J gene TRBJ2-5, with a possible D match to TRBD1 (5 bases). Germline CDR1 is KGHSH and CDR2 is LQKENI. CDR3 length: 13 residues. Trimming removed 0 bases at V and 5 bases at J, with 7 bases between. CDR3 coding DNA: TGTGCCAGCTCACCACCAGGGGATGAGACCCAGTACTTC. It codes for CASSPPGDETQYF.

V usage is TRBV7-8 and J usage is TRBJ2-7, with 7 bases fitting TRBD2. V gave up 0 bases and J gave up 2 bases; unmatched junction bases: 4. This CDR3 has 15 amino acids. Germline assignment: CDR1 SGHVS and CDR2 FQNEAQ. Here the CDR3 reads CASSLAASGAYEQYF. In DNA form, the CDR3 reads TGTGCCAGCAGCTTAGCGGCTAGCGGAGCCTACGAGCAGTACTTC.

This clone was recorded once. For the CDR3, the DNA is TGTGCCAGCAGCCTTGGGACAGGGTGGGGTCAGCCCCAGCATTTT. The encoded protein is CASSLGTGWGQPQHF. This chain connects TRBV27 to TRBJ1-5; 9 nucleotides match TRBD1. CDR3 length: 15 residues. Trimming took 6 bases from V and 6 from J; bases not matched to a gene: 9. Germline CDR1 is MNHEY and CDR2 is SMNVEV (reference sequence).

The chain uses TRBV5-1 and TRBJ1-1; 8 bases are shared with TRBD1. Germline loops: CDR1 SGHRS, CDR2 YFSETQ. The CDR3 spans 14 residues. The trim removed 4 bases at V and 5 bases at J, leaving 7 bases unmatched. This CDR3 reads CASSPGGGGTEAFF. As DNA, the CDR3 is TGCGCCAGCAGCCCAGGGGGCGGTGGGACTGAAGCTTTCTTT.

This clone was observed a handful of times. The chain joins TRBV11-3 to TRBJ2-1; TRBD1 matches at 9 bases. Germline-derived CDR1 and CDR2 are SGHNT and YENEEA. V trimming: 5 bases; J trimming: 5 bases; junction bases outside the gene matches: 7. The CDR3 totals 15 residues. The CDR3 nucleotides are TGTGCCAGCAGCATACCGGGACAGGGCCACAATGAGCAGTTCTTC. Its protein product is CASSIPGQGHNEQFF.

The rearrangement uses TRBV30 and TRBJ2-1, with 7 bases identical to TRBD2. The CDR3 loop spans 15 amino acids. CDR1 is GTSNPN and CDR2 is SVGIG in the germline V gene (reference sequence). Trimming removed 1 base from V and 4 bases from J; junction bases left unmatched: 7. The CDR3 spells CAWSAGWTRYNEQFF. The CDR3 bases are TGTGCCTGGAGTGCCGGGTGGACTAGATACAATGAGCAGTTCTTC.

The chain recombines TRBV5-1 with TRBJ1-1; D possibly corresponds to TRBD1 (6 bases). V was clipped by 4 bases and J by 2 bases, with 18 bases between them. The CDR3 contains 16 residues. CDR1 is SGHRS and CDR2 is YFSETQ in the germline V gene. The CDR3 DNA sequence: TGCGCCAGCAGCCCCTCCGGAGTAGGGGGTAACACTGAAGCTTTCTTT. This sequence encodes CASSPSGVGGNTEAFF. The full variable domain, with the rest looked up from reference TRBV5-1 and TRBJ1-1, is KAGVTQTPRYLIKTRGQQVTLSCSPISGHRSVSWYQQTPGQGLQFLFEYFSETQRNKGNFPGRFSGRQFSNSRSEMNVSTLELGDSALYLCASSPSGVGGNTEAFFGQGTRLTVV.

V gene TRBV11-2 combines with J gene TRBJ2-7; 7 positions agree with TRBD1. V lost 0 bases, J lost 1 base, and 3 bases stayed unmatched. The CDR3 length is 15 residues. Per the germline V gene, CDR1 is SGHAT and CDR2 is FQNNGV. CDR3 nucleotide sequence: TGTGCCAGCAGCTTAGAGGGACAGCGGTCCTACGAGCAGTACTTC. Its protein is CASSLEGQRSYEQYF.

The J gene is TRBJ2-1, the V gene TRBV4-1; 8 positions agree with TRBD2. The V gene end was trimmed by 4 bases and the J gene end by 0 bases; junction bases not matched to a gene: 5. CDR3 size: 16 residues. Germline CDR1 is MGHRA and CDR2 is YSYEKL. The CDR3 sequence: CASSRLALSSYNEQFF. The CDR3 coding sequence is TGCGCCAGCAGCCGACTAGCGTTGAGCTCCTACAATGAGCAGTTCTTC.

The V call is TRBV4-2, the J call TRBJ2-3; D unresolved. This CDR3 comprises 20 residues. Germline V gene data show CDR1 as LGHNA and CDR2 as YNFKEQ. V was pared by 5 bases and J by 0 bases, with 27 bases between. As DNA, the CDR3 is TGTGCCAGCAGCTATAACTCAGCCCAGTCCCGACTCGGGAGCACAGATACGCAGTATTTT. It specifies CASSYNSAQSRLGSTDTQYF.

The chain couples TRBV30 to TRBJ2-1; D remains unclear. The germline gives CDR1 GTSNPN, CDR2 SVGIG (reference sequence). The germline V and J ends were trimmed by 4 bases and 8 bases, with 12 bases remaining between them. CDR3 length: 12 amino acids. CDR3 sequence (DNA): TGTGCCTGGATTCCCGGGTTCCATGAGCAGTTCTTC. This codes for CAWIPGFHEQFF.

V and J are TRBV18 and TRBJ1-2; perhaps TRBD1 as D (6 bases). V dropped 8 bases and J dropped 6 bases, with 22 bases sitting between them. The CDR3 covers 15 residues. Germline CDR1 KGHSH, CDR2 LQKENI. The CDR3 coding sequence is TGTGCCAGCCTACTGCCGGGGGGCGAAGGGGATGGCTACACCTTC. Translated: CASLLPGGEGDGYTF.

This clone was counted only a few times. The chain is built from TRBV30 and TRBJ2-7, with D perhaps TRBD2 (6 bases). V was clipped by 6 bases and J by 2 bases, with 14 bases between them. Per germline, CDR1 GTSNPN and CDR2 SVGIG (reference sequence). The length of the CDR3 is 13 residues. This CDR3 is CACNRDSTYEQYF. Here the CDR3 DNA reads TGTGCCTGTAACCGGGACTCTACCTACGAGCAGTACTTC. The full variable domain, completed using reference TRBV30 and TRBJ2-7, is SQTIHQWPATLVQPVGSPLSLECTVEGTSNPNLYWYRQAAGRGLQLLFYSVGIGQISSEVPQNLSASRPQDRQFILSSKKLLLSDSGFYLCACNRDSTYEQYFGPGTRLTVT.

The chain has TRBV27 and TRBJ2-2; weak D call: TRBD1 (5 bases). Germline CDR1 is MNHEY and CDR2 is SMNVEV (reference sequence). Trimming stripped 6 bases from V and 4 bases from J, with 6 bases between. The CDR3 consists of 12 residues. As DNA, the CDR3 is TGTGCCAGCAGGACAGCCACCGGGGAGCTGTTTTTT. This sequence encodes CASRTATGELFF.

The chain is built from TRBV6-1 and TRBJ2-1; TRBD2 aligns across 7 bases. J lost 7 bases, V lost 1 base, and 19 bases had no gene match. This CDR3 has 19 residues. In germline, CDR1 is MNHNS, CDR2 SASEGT. The CDR3 coding sequence is TGTGCCAGCAGTGAAGAGCGAGCCGTCGGTAGCGGGTCGAGAAATGAGCAGTTCTTC. As protein: CASSEERAVGSGSRNEQFF.

The rearrangement uses TRBV23-1 and TRBJ2-2; 7 bases agree with TRBD1. TRBV23-1 is identified as an open reading frame with a role that is uncertain. The ends lost 7 bases at V and 4 bases at J; junction bases unmatched: 15. There are 17 residues in the CDR3. The CDR3 DNA follows: TGCGCCAGCACCCTACCCCGGGACAGCACTATCACCGGGGAGCTGTTTTTT. It encodes CASTLPRDSTITGELFF.

The V gene is TRBV5-4, the J gene TRBJ2-7, with D possibly being TRBD2 (6 bases). The CDR3 covers 14 residues. Trimming removed 0 bases from V and 7 bases from J, with 14 bases in between. Germline assignment: CDR1 SGHNT and CDR2 YYREEE (reference sequence). The CDR3 spells CASSLDLGAGEQYF. CDR3 coding DNA: TGTGCCAGCAGCTTGGATCTGGGTGCGGGGGAGCAGTACTTC.

The rearrangement links TRBV6-5 to TRBJ1-1; possible D gene TRBD1, 5 bases. The length of the CDR3 is 15 residues. Trimming took off 5 bases at V and 4 bases at J, with 17 bases between the two ends. CDR1 is MNHEY, CDR2 SVGAGI, per germline. In nucleotides, the CDR3 is TGTGCCAGCAGTACTCAGGGTCTAGTGGGCACTGAAGCTTTCTTT. As protein: CASSTQGLVGTEAFF.

V gene TRBV5-1 combines with J gene TRBJ2-1; 15 bases fit TRBD2. The CDR3 loop spans 16 amino acids. CDR1 and CDR2 from the germline V gene are SGHRS and YFSETQ. After removal of 3 bases from V and 6 bases from J, the junction contained 4 bases not matched to a gene. DNA for the CDR3: TGCGCCAGCAGCTGGGGACTAGCGGGAGGTGCCAATGAGCAGTTCTTC. Protein sequence: CASSWGLAGGANEQFF.

The chain has TRBV5-4 and TRBJ1-2, with 8 bases identical to TRBD1. CDR3 length: 16 amino acids. J was trimmed by 7 bases and V by 3 bases; bases with no gene match: 14. Germline V gives CDR1 SGHNT, CDR2 YYREEE (reference sequence). The CDR3 coding sequence is TGTGCCAGCAGCTCCTCGGACAGGGTGGCTTCGGGTGGCTACACCTTC. Translation gives CASSSSDRVASGGYTF.

This chain links TRBV30 with TRBJ1-3; 7 bases are shared with TRBD1. Losses at the gene ends were 5 bases for V and 2 bases for J; bases not matched to a gene: 9. From germline, CDR1 is GTSNPN and CDR2 SVGIG (reference sequence). The CDR3 spans 15 residues. CDR3 nucleotide sequence: TGTGCCTGGGCTGAAGGGGGCTGGGCTGGAAACACCATATATTTT. Amino acid sequence: CAWAEGGWAGNTIYF.

A single count supports this clone. J is TRBJ2-7 and V is TRBV2, with a tentative D call TRBD1 (6 bases). The CDR3 runs 15 residues. Germline V CDR1 and CDR2: SNHLY, FYNNEI. Trimming shortened V by 8 bases and J by 2 bases, and 19 bases separated the two germline ends. CDR3 amino acids: CASQSSGTFTYEQYF. DNA of the CDR3: TGTGCCAGCCAATCGTCCGGGACATTTACCTACGAGCAGTACTTC.

The V gene is TRBV27, the J gene TRBJ2-1; 16 nucleotides line up with TRBD2. Looked up from germline, CDR1 is MNHEY and CDR2 is SMNVEV (reference sequence). This CDR3 is built from 18 residues. V dropped 7 bases and J dropped 4; count of bases not matched to a gene: 10. The CDR3 bases are TGTGCCAGCACTCCGGGACTAGCGGGAGGGCCTCCTTACAATGAGCAGTTCTTC. This codes for CASTPGLAGGPPYNEQFF.

The chain joins TRBV4-2 to TRBJ2-1; 8 bases are shared with TRBD1. CDR1 is LGHNA and CDR2 is YNFKEQ in the germline V gene. The V gene end was trimmed by 5 bases and the J gene end by 8 bases; junction bases not matched to a gene: 8. The CDR3 runs to 14 residues. CDR3 nucleotide sequence: TGTGCCAGCAGCGCCGGACAGGGATCGGATGAGCAGTTCTTC. It is translated as CASSAGQGSDEQFF.

The rearrangement uses TRBV6-5 and TRBJ1-1; D ambiguous. The germline gives CDR1 MNHEY, CDR2 SVGAGI. V was cut by 0 bases and J by 5 bases, with 10 bases left in between. The CDR3 is made up of 14 amino acids. CDR3 protein: CASSYSPLRTEAFF. CDR3 DNA sequence: TGTGCCAGCAGTTACTCGCCGCTTCGGACTGAAGCTTTCTTT.

The chain carries TRBV29-1 and TRBJ2-2; 12 nucleotides line up with TRBD1. The germline CDR1 and CDR2 sequences are SQVTM and ANQGSEA. V trimming: 3 bases; J trimming: 7 bases; junction bases outside the gene matches: 6. The CDR3 spans 15 residues. CDR3 nucleotide sequence: TGCAGCGTTGACCGGGACAGGGGGCAAAACGGGGAGCTGTTTTTT. It is translated as CSVDRDRGQNGELFF.

The chain recombines TRBV5-1 with TRBJ1-2, with 8 bases aligning to TRBD1. This CDR3 spans 15 amino acids. CDR1 is SGHRS and CDR2 is YFSETQ in the germline V gene. Trimming took 5 bases from V and 4 from J; bases not matched to a gene: 10. The DNA of the CDR3 is TGCGCCAGCAGTTATCAGGGGGCGGAAGGCTATGGCTACACCTTC. The encoded protein is CASSYQGAEGYGYTF.